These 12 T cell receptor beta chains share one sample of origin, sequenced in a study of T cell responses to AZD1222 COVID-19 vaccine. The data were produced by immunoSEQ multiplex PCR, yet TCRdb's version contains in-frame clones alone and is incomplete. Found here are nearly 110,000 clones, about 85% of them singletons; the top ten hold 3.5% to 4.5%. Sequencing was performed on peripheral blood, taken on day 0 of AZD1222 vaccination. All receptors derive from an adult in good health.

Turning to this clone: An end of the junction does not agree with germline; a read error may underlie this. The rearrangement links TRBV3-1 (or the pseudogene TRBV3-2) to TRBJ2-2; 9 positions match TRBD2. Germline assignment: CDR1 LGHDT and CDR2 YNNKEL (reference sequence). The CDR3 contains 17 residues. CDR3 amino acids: CASSQAYSGRNTGELFF. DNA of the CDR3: TGTGCCAGCAGTCAAGCTTATAGCGGGAGGAACACCGGGGAGCTGTTTTTT.

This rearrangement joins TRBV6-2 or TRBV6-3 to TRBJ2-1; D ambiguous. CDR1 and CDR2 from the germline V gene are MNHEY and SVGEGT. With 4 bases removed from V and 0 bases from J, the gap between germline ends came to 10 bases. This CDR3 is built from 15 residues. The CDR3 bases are TGTGCCAGCAGTTTAAGTGGGTACTCCTACAATGAGCAGTTCTTC. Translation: CASSLSGYSYNEQFF.

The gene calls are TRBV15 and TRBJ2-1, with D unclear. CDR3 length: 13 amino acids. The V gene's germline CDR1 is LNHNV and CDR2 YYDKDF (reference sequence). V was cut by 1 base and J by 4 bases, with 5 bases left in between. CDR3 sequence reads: CATSRVGYNEQFF. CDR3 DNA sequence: TGTGCCACCAGCAGAGTGGGTTACAATGAGCAGTTCTTC.

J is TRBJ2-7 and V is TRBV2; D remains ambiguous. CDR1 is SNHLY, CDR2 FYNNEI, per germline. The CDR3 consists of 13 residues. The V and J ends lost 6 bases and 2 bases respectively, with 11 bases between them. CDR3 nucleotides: TGTGCCAGCAGGTGGCACATCCCCTACGAGCAGTACTTC. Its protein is CASRWHIPYEQYF.

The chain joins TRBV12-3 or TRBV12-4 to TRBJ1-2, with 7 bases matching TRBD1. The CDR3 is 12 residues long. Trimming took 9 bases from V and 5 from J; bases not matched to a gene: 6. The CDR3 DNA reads TGTGCCAGTGGGCCAGGGGGATATGGCTACACCTTC. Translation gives CASGPGGYGYTF.

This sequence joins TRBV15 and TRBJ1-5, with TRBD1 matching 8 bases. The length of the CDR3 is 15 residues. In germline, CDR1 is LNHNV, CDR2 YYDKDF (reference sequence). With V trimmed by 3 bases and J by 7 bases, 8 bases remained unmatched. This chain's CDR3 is CATSSPTGEHQPQHF. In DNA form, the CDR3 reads TGTGCCACCAGCAGCCCGACAGGGGAACACCAGCCCCAGCATTTT. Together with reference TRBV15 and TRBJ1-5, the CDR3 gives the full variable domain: DAMVIQNPRYQVTQFGKPVTLSCSQTLNHNVMYWYQQKSSQAPKLLFHYYDKDFNNEADTPDNFQSRRPNTSFCFLDIRSPGLGDTAMYLCATSSPTGEHQPQHFGDGTRLSIL.

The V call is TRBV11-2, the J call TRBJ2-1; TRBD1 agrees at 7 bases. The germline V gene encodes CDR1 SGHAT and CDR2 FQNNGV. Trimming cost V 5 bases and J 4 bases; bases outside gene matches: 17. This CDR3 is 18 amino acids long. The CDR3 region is CASSTYRGPTSPYNEQFF. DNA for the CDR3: TGTGCCAGCAGCACATACAGGGGACCGACCTCACCTTACAATGAGCAGTTCTTC.

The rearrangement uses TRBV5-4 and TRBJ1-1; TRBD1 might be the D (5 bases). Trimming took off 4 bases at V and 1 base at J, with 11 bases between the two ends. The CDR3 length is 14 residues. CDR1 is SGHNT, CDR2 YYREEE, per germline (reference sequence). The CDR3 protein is CASSPTGGNTEAFF. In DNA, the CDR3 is TGTGCCAGCAGCCCAACCGGGGGGAACACTGAAGCTTTCTTT.

As DNA, the CDR3 is TGTGCCAGCAGCCAATCTGGAGTTTATGGCTACACCTTC. Protein sequence: CASSQSGVYGYTF. The chain links TRBV28 to TRBJ1-2; D ambiguous. Trimming cost V 6 bases and J 5 bases, with 13 bases left between them. CDR1 is MDHEN and CDR2 is SYDVKM in the germline V gene. The CDR3 is 13 residues long.

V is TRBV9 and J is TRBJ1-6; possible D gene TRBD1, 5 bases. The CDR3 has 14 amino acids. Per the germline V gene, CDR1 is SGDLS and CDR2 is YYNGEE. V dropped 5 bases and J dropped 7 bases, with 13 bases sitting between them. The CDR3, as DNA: TGTGCCAGCAGTCGGGGCGGGGAGAATTCACCCCTCCACTTT. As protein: CASSRGGENSPLHF.

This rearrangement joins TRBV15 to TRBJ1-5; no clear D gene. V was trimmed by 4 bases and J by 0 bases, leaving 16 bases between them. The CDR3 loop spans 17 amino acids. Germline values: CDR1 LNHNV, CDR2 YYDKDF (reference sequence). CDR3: CATSTPEYEISNQPQHF. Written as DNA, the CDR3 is TGTGCCACCAGCACCCCAGAATACGAGATTAGCAATCAGCCCCAGCATTTT.

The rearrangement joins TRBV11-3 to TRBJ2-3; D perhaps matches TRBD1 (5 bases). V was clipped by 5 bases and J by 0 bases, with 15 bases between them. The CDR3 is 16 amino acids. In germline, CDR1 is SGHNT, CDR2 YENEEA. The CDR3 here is CASSQGRQPSTDTQYF. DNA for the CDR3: TGTGCCAGCAGCCAAGGCAGACAGCCTAGCACAGATACGCAGTATTTT.